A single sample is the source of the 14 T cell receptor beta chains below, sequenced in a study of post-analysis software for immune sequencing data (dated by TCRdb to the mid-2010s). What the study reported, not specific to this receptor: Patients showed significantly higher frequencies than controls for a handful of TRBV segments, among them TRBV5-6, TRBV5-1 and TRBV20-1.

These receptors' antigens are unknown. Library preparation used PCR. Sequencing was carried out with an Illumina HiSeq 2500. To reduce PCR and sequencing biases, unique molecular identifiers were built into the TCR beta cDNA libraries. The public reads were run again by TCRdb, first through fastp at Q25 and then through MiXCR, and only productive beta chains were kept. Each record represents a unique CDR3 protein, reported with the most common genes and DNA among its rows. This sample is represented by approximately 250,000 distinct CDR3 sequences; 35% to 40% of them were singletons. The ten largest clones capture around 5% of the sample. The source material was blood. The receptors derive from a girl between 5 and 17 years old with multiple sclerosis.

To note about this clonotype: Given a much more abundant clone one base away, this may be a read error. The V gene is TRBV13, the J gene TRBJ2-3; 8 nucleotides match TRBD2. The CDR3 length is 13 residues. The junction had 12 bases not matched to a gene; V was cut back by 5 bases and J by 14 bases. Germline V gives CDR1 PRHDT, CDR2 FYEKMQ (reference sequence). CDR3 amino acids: CASSQPLGTSWYF. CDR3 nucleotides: TGTGCCAGCAGCCAGCCCCTCGGGACTAGTTGGTATTTT.

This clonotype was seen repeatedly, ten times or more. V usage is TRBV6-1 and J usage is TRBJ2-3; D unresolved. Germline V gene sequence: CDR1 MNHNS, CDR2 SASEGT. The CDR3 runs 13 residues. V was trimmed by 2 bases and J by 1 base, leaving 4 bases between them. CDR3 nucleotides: TGTGCCAGCAGTGAAACAGGCACAGATACGCAGTATTTT. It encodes CASSETGTDTQYF.

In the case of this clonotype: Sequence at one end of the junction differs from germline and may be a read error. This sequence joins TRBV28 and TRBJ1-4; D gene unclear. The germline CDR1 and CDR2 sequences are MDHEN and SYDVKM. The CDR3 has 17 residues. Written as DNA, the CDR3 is TGTACCAGCAGTTTATCGGGCAGGAGTGCAACTAATGAAAAACTGTTTTTT. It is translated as CTSSLSGRSATNEKLFF.

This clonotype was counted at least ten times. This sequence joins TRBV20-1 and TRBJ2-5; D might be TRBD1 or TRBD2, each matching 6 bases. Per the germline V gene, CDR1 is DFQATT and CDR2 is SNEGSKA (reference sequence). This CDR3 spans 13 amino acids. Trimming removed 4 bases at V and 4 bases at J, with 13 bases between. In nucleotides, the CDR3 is TGCAGTGCTAACCGGGGGCCAGGAGAGACCCAGTACTTC. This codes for CSANRGPGETQYF.

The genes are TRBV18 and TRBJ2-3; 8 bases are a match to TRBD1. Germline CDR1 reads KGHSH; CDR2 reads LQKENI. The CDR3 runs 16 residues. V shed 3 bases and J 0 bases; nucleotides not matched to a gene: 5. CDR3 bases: TGTGCCAGCTCACCCGGGACAGGCTATAGCACAGATACGCAGTATTTT. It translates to CASSPGTGYSTDTQYF.

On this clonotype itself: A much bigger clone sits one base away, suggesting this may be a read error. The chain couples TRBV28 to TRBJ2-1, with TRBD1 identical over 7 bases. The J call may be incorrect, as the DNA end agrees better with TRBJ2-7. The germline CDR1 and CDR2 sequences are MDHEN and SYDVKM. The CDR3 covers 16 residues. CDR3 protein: CASSGYGTASYNEQYF. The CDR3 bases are TGTGCCAGCAGTGGATATGGGACAGCCTCCTACAATGAGCAGTACTTC.

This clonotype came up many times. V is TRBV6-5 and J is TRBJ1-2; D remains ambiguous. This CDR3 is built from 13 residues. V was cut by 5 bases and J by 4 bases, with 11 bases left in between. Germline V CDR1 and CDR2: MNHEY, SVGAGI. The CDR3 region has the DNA TGTGCCAGCAGTCCGGGTTCAGGCTATGGCTACACCTTC. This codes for CASSPGSGYGYTF.

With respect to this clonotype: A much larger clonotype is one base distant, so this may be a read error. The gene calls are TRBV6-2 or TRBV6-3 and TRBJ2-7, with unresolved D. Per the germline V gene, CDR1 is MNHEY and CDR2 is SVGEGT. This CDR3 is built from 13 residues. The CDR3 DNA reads TGTGCCAACAGTTACTCGACCGCCTACGAGCAGTACTTC. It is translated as CANSYSTAYEQYF.

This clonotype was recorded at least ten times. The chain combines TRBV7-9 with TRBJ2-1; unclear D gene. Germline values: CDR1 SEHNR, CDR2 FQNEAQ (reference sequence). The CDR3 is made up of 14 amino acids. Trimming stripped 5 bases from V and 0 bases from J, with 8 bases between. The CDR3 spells CASSILSSYNEQFF. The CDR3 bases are TGTGCCAGCAGCATACTAAGCTCCTACAATGAGCAGTTCTTC. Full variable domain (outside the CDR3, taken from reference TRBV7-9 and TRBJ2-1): DTGVSQNPRHKITKRGQNVTFRCDPISEHNRLYWYRQTLGQGPEFLTYFQNEAQLEKSRLLSDRFSAERPKGSFSTLEIQRTEQGDSAMYLCASSILSSYNEQFFGPGTRLTVL.

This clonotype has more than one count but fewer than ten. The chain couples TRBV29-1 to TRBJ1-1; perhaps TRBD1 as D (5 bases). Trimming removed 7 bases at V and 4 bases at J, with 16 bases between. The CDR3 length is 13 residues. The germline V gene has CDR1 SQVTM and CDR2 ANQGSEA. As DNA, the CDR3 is TGCAGCGCTCCGACCGGGGCCACCACTGAAGCTTTCTTT. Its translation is CSAPTGATTEAFF. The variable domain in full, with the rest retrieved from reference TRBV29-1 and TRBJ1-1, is SAVISQKPSRDICQRGTSLTIQCQVDSQVTMMFWYRQQPGQSLTLIATANQGSEATYESGFVIDKFPISRPNLTFSTLTVSNMSPEDSSIYLCSAPTGATTEAFFGQGTRLTVV.

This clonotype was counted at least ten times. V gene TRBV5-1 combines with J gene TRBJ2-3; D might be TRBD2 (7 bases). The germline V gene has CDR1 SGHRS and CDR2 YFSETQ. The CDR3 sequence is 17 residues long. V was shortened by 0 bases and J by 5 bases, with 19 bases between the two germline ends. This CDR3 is CASSLAGLAGAQDTQYF. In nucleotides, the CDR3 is TGCGCCAGCAGCTTGGCGGGACTGGCGGGGGCCCAAGATACGCAGTATTTT.

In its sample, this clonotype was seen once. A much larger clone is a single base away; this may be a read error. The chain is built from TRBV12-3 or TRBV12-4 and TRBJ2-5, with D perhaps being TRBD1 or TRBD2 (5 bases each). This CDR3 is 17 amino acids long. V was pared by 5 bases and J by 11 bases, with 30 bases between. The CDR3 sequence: CASSDRQSAGQGNEQYF. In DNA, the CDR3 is TGTGCCAGCAGTGACCGCCAGTCTGCGGGCCAGGGCAATGAGCAGTACTTC.

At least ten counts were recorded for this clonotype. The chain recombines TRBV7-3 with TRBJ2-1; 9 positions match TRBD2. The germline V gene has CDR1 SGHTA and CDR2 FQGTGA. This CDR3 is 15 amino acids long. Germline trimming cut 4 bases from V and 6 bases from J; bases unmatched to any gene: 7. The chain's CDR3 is CASSSFLAGVNEQFF. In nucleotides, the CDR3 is TGTGCCAGCAGCTCCTTCTTAGCGGGAGTCAATGAGCAGTTCTTC.

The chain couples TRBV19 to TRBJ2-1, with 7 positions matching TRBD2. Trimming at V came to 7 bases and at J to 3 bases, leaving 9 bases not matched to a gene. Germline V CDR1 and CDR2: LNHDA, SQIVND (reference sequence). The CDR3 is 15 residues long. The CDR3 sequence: CASTASGRFYNEQFF. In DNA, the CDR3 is TGTGCCAGTACAGCTAGCGGAAGATTCTACAATGAGCAGTTCTTC. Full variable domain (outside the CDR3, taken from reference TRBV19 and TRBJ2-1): DGGITQSPKYLFRKEGQNVTLSCEQNLNHDAMYWYRQDPGQGLRLIYYSQIVNDFQKGDIAEGYSVSREKKESFPLTVTSAQKNPTAFYLCASTASGRFYNEQFFGPGTRLTVL.